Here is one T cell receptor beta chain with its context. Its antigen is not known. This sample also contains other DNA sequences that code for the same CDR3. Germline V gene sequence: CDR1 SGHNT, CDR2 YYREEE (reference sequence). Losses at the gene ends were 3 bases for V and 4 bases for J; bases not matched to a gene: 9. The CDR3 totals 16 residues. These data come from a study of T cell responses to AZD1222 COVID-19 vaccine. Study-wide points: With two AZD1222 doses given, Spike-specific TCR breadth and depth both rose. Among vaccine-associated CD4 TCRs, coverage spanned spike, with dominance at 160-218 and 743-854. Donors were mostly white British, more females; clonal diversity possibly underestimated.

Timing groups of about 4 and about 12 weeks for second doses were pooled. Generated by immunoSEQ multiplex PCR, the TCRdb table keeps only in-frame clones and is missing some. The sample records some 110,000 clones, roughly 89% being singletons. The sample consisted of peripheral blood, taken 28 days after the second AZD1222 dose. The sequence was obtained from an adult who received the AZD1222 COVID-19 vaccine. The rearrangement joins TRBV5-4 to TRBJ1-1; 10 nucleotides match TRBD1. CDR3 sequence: CASSSWTGGAITEAFF. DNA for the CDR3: TGTGCCAGCAGCTCCTGGACAGGGGGGGCGATCACTGAAGCTTTCTTT.